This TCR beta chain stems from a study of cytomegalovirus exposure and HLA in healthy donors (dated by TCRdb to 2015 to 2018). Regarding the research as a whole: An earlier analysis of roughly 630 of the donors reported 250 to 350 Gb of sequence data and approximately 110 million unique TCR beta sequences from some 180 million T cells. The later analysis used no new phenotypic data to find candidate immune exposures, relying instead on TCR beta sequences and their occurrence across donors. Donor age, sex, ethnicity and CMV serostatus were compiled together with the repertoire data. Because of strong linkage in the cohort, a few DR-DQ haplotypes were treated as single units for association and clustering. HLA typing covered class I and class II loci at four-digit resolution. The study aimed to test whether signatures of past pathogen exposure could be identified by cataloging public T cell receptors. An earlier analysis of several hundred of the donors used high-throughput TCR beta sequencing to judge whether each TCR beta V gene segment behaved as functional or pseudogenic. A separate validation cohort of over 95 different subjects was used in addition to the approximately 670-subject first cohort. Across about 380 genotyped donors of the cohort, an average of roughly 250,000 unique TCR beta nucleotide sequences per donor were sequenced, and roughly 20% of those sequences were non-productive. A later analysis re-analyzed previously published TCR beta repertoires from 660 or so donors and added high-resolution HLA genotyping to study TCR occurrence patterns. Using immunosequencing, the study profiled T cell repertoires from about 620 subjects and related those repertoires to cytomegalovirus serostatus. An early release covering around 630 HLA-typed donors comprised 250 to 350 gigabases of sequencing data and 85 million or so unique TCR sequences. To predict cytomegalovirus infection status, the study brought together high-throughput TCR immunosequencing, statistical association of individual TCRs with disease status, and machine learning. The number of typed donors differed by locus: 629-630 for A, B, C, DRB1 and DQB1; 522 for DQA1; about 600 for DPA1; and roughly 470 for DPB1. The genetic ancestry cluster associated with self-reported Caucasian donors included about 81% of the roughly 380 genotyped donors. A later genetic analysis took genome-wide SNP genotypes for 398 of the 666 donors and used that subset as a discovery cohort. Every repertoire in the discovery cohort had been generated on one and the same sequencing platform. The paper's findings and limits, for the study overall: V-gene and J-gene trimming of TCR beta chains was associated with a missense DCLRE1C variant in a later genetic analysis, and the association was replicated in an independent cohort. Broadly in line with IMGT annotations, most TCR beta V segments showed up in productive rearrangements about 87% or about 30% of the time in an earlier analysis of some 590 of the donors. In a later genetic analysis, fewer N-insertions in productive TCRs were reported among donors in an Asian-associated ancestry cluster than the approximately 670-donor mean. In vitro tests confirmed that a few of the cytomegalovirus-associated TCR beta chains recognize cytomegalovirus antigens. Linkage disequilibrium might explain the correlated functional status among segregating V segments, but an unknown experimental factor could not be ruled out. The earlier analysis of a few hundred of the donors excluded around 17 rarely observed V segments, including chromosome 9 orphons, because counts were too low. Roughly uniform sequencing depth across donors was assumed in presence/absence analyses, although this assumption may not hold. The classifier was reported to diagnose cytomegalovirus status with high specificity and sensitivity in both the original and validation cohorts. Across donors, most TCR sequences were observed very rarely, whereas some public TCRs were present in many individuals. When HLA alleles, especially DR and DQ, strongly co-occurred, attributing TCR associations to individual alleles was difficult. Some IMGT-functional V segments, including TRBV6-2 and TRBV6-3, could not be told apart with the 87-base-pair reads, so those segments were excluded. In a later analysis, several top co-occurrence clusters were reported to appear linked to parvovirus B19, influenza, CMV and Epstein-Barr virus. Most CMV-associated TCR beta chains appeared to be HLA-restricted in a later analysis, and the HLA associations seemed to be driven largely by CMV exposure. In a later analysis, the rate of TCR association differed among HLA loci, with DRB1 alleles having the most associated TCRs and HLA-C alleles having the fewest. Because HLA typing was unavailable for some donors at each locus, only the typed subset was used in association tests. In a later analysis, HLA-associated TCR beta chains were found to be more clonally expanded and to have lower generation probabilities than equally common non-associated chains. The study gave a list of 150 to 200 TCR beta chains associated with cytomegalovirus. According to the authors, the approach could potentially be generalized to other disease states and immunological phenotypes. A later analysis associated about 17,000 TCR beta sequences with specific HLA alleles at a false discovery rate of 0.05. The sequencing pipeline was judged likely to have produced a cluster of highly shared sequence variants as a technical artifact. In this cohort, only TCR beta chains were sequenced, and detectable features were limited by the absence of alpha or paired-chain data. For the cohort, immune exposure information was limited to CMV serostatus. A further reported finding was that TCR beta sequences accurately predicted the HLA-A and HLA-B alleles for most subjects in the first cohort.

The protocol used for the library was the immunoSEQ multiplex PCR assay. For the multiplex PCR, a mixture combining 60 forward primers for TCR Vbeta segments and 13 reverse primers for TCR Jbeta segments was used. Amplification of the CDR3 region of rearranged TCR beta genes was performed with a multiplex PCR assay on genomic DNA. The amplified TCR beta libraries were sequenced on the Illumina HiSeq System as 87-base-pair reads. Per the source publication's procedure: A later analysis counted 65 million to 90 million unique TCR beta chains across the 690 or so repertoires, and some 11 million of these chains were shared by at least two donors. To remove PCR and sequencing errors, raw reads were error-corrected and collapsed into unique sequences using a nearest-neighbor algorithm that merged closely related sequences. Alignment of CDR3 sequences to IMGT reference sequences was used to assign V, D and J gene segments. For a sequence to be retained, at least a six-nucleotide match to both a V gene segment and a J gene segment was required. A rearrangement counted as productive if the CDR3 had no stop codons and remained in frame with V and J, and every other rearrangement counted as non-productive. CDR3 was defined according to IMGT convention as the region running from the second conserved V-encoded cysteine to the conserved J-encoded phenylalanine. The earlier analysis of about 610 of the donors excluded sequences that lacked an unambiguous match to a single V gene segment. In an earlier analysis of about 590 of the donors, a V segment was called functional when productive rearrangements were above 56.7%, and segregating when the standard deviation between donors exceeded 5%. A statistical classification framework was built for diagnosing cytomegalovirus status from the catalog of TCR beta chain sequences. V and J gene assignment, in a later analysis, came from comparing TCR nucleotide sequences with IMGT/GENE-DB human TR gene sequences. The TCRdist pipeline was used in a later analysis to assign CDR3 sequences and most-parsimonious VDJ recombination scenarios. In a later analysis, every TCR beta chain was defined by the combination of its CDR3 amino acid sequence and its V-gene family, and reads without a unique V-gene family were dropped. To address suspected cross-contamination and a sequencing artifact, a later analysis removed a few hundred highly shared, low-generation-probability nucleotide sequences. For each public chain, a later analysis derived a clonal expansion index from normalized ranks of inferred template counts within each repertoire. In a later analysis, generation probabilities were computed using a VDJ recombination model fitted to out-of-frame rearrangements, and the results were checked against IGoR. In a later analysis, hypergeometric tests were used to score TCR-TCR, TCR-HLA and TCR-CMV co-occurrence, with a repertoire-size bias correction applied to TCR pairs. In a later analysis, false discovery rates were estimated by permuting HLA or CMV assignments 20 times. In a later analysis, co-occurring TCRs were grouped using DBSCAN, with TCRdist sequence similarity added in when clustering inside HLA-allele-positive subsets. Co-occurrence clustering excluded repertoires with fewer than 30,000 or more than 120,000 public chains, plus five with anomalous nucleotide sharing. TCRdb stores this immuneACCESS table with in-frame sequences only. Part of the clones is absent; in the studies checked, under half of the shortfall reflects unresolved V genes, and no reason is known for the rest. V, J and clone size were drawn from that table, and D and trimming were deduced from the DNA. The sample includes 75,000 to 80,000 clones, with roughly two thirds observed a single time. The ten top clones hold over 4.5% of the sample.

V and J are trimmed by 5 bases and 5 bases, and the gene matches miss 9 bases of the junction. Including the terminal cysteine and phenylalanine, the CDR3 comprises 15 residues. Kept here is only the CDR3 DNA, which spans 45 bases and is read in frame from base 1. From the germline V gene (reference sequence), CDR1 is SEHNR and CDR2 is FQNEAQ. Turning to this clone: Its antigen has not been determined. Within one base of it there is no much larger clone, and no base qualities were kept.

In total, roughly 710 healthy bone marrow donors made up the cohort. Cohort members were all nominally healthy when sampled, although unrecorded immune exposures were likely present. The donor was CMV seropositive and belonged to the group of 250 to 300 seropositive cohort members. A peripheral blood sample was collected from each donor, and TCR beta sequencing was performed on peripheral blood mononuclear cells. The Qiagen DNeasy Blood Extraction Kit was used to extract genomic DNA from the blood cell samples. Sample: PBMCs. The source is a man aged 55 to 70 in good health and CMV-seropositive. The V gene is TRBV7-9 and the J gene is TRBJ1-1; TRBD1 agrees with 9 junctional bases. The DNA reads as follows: TGTGCCAGCAGCACCGAACAGGGGGCTAGAACTGAAGCTTTCTTT. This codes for CASSTEQGARTEAFF.